Listed here are 14 T cell receptor beta chains from one sample, sequenced in a study of blood T cell repertoires in COVID-19. Some clones are missing from TCRdb's copy, which holds only in-frame ones; the method was immunoSEQ multiplex PCR. The profile shows some 300,000 clones, 90% of them singletons. Sequenced: peripheral blood. The receptors were sampled from a woman in her thirties or forties with COVID-19, enrolled during active disease.

The sample holds one count of this clone. The genes are TRBV4-1 and TRBJ2-1, with a possible D match to TRBD2 (5 bases). Germline-derived CDR1 and CDR2 are MGHRA and YSYEKL. Trimming took 4 bases from V and 7 from J, leaving 23 bases between them. This CDR3 spans 17 amino acids. The CDR3 coding sequence is TGCGCCAGCAGCCCCCCAGGTCGGACTTCTCGAGAGAATGAGCAGTTCTTC. As protein: CASSPPGRTSRENEQFF.

The chain links TRBV6-5 to TRBJ2-7; TRBD1 matches 7 bases. V dropped 1 base and J dropped 4; count of bases not matched to a gene: 7. Per the germline V gene, CDR1 is MNHEY and CDR2 is SVGAGI. CDR3 length equals 15 residues. CDR3 coding DNA: TGTGCCAGCAGTTACTGGCCGGGACAGCAATACGAGCAGTACTTC. Encoded protein: CASSYWPGQQYEQYF.

This sequence joins TRBV2 and TRBJ1-6; no clear D gene. Germline V gene sequence: CDR1 SNHLY, CDR2 FYNNEI. V lost 1 base, J lost 10 bases, and 8 bases lay in between. The CDR3 runs 13 residues. The CDR3 region has the DNA TGTGCCAGCAGTGAAGAGAGAAGATCACCCCTCCACTTT. It is translated as CASSEERRSPLHF.

The chain employs TRBV10-3 and TRBJ2-5, with 7 bases that match TRBD1. The CDR3 consists of 16 residues. V was clipped by 6 bases and J by 2 bases; unmatched bases: 12. CDR1 and CDR2 (germline): ENHRY, SYGVKD. The CDR3 DNA follows: TGTGCCATCAGCATCCGGGACAGTCTTTTACAAGAGACCCAGTACTTC. Residues: CAISIRDSLLQETQYF.

This clone occurred once. V gene TRBV15 combines with J gene TRBJ1-5; D is undetermined. The ends were cut back, 7 bases at V and 1 base at J, with 11 bases in the middle. From germline, CDR1 is LNHNV and CDR2 YYDKDF (reference sequence). The CDR3 is 14 residues long. The CDR3 coding sequence is TGTGCCACCACCGGAGGGAAGAGCAATCAGCCCCAGCATTTT. This translates into CATTGGKSNQPQHF.

J is TRBJ2-7 and V is TRBV5-1; the match to TRBD2 covers 9 bases. CDR1 and CDR2 from the germline V gene are SGHRS and YFSETQ. V shed 3 bases and J 1 base; nucleotides not matched to a gene: 8. This CDR3 is built from 16 residues. For the CDR3, the DNA is TGCGCCAGCAGCTCATTAGCGGGAGCCGGGTCCTACGAGCAGTACTTC. Translation: CASSSLAGAGSYEQYF.

The chain has TRBV6-6 and TRBJ2-7; 10 bases agree with TRBD1. This CDR3 has 15 residues. The germline CDR1 and CDR2 sequences are MNHNY and SVGAGI (reference sequence). V dropped 1 base and J dropped 6; count of bases not matched to a gene: 6. The CDR3 DNA follows: TGTGCCAGCAGTTACTTTCGGGACAGGGGACCCGAGCAGTACTTC. Residues: CASSYFRDRGPEQYF.

Here the CDR3 DNA reads TGTGCCAGTAGCACAGGGAGGGGAAACATTCAGTACTTC. Its protein product is CASSTGRGNIQYF. This chain joins TRBV19 and TRBJ2-4; the D gene is possibly TRBD2 (7 bases). The CDR3 runs 13 residues. V was pared by 6 bases and J by 6 bases, with 12 bases between. Germline V lookup: CDR1 LNHDA, CDR2 SQIVND (reference sequence).

Comment on this clone: An end of the junction does not agree with germline; a read error may underlie this. The chain carries TRBV7-7 and TRBJ2-5; TRBD1 aligns across 7 bases. Germline V gives CDR1 SSHAT, CDR2 FNYEAQ (reference sequence). The CDR3 contains 15 residues. The CDR3 sequence is CASSLAGGYQETQYF. DNA of the CDR3: TGTGCTAGCAGCTTAGCAGGGGGATACCAAGAGACCCAGTACTTC.

This chain joins TRBV5-6 and TRBJ2-7, with D tentatively TRBD1 (6 bases). The V gene lost 0 bases and the J gene lost 5 bases, with 12 bases spanning the gap. The CDR3 is 14 amino acids. Germline assignment: CDR1 SGHDT and CDR2 YYEEEE. CDR3 protein: CASSLGRGDNEQYF. CDR3 coding DNA: TGTGCCAGCAGCTTGGGCAGGGGCGATAACGAGCAGTACTTC.

The chain combines TRBV24-1 with TRBJ2-2; D gene unclear. CDR1 and CDR2 (germline): KGHDR, SFDVKD. CDR3 length: 13 residues. Trimming removed 5 bases from V and 1 base from J, with 4 bases in between. The CDR3 loop reads CATSGQNTGELFF. In DNA, the CDR3 is TGTGCCACCAGTGGGCAGAACACCGGGGAGCTGTTTTTT.

This rearrangement joins TRBV6-1 to TRBJ1-5; D gene ambiguous. This CDR3 has 14 amino acids. CDR1 MNHNS and CDR2 SASEGT come from the germline V gene. V lost 5 bases, J lost 1 base, and 9 bases lay in between. Here the CDR3 reads CASSTGWSNQPQHF. DNA for the CDR3: TGTGCCAGCAGTACGGGATGGAGCAATCAGCCCCAGCATTTT.

This rearrangement joins TRBV19 to TRBJ1-6; 8 positions match TRBD1. Germline-derived CDR1 and CDR2 are LNHDA and SQIVND (reference sequence). The CDR3 contains 17 residues. Losses at the gene ends were 7 bases for V and 3 bases for J; bases not matched to a gene: 11. DNA of the CDR3: TGTGCCAGTACCAAGAAGAGACAGGGGTTCTATAATTCACCCCTCCACTTT. Amino acid sequence: CASTKKRQGFYNSPLHF.

The chain has TRBV5-1 and TRBJ1-2; no clear D. The CDR3 is made up of 14 amino acids. Per germline, CDR1 SGHRS and CDR2 YFSETQ. The ends were cut back, 1 base at V and 6 bases at J, with 13 bases in the middle. The CDR3 DNA sequence: TGCGCCAGCAGCTTGTTCGGGGTTGGAAATGGCTACACCTTC. As protein: CASSLFGVGNGYTF.